The 18 T cell receptor beta chains below all came from one sample that was sequenced in a study of identical twins. TCRdb re-called the 5' RACE reads with MiXCR, one entry per CDR3 protein. The sample holds approximately 230,000 distinct CDR3 sequences, approximately 5.9% seen once. The same data also went into a second study, on T cells expressing NK-cell markers.

Sequenced: CD8+ T cells sorted from blood. Receptor source: a woman between 18 and 30 years old in good health.

The chain carries TRBV5-5 and TRBJ1-2; TRBD1 agrees at 10 bases. With 0 bases clipped from V and 6 bases from J, the junction kept 11 bases outside the gene matches. This CDR3 is built from 17 residues. The germline CDR1 and CDR2 sequences are SGHKS and YYEKEE (reference sequence). As DNA, the CDR3 is TGTGCCAGCAGCTTGGGTATACCGGGACAGGGGCTGCATGGCTACACCTTC. This encodes CASSLGIPGQGLHGYTF.

This clonotype was seen a few times. J is TRBJ1-1 and V is TRBV29-1; tentative D call: TRBD1 (6 bases). Trimming stripped 7 bases from V and 6 bases from J, with 15 bases between. Germline lookup yields CDR1 SQVTM and CDR2 ANQGSEA. The CDR3 has 12 residues. The CDR3 nucleotides read TGCAGCGCCTCGTCAGGGGATGCTGAAGCTTTCTTT. Its protein is CSASSGDAEAFF.

This clonotype was counted a few times. The chain is built from TRBV7-9 and TRBJ2-2; TRBD2 might be the D (5 bases). CDR3 size: 11 residues. Germline V lookup: CDR1 SEHNR, CDR2 FQNEAQ (reference sequence). Trimming shortened V by 8 bases and J by 6 bases, and 7 bases separated the two germline ends. CDR3 loop: CASGGPGELFF. Here the CDR3 DNA reads TGTGCCAGCGGCGGGCCCGGGGAGCTGTTTTTT.

This chain connects TRBV6-2 or TRBV6-3 to TRBJ2-7; 14 bases line up with TRBD2. CDR1 MNHEY and CDR2 SVGEGT come from the germline V gene. V lost 10 bases to trimming and J lost 6 bases; unmatched junction nucleotides: 14. This CDR3 has 16 amino acids. CDR3 protein: CATHPGLAGVFGEQYF. CDR3 nucleotide sequence: TGTGCCACCCACCCGGGACTAGCGGGAGTATTCGGCGAGCAGTACTTC.

The chain combines TRBV10-3 with TRBJ1-2; D might be TRBD1 (5 bases). V was shortened by 11 bases and J by 2 bases, with 18 bases between the two germline ends. CDR3 length equals 14 residues. The germline CDR1 and CDR2 sequences are ENHRY and SYGVKD. DNA of the CDR3: TGTGCCGCGGACGGGGGAGAGGGGAACTATGGCTACACCTTC. It codes for CAADGGEGNYGYTF.

The chain employs TRBV7-9 and TRBJ2-1, with TRBD1 matching over 8 bases. The germline gives CDR1 SEHNR, CDR2 FQNEAQ (reference sequence). This CDR3 comprises 16 residues. Unmatched junction bases numbered 12, after V lost 7 bases and J lost 4 bases. The CDR3 loop reads CASTLPSGGGYNEQFF. DNA for the CDR3: TGTGCCAGCACCCTCCCGTCAGGGGGCGGGTACAATGAGCAGTTCTTC.

This clonotype was observed many times. The chain employs TRBV5-1 and TRBJ1-6, with TRBD1 identical over 11 bases. V lost 4 bases to trimming and J lost 1 base; unmatched junction nucleotides: 4. The CDR3 consists of 17 residues. Germline CDR1 reads SGHRS; CDR2 reads YFSETQ. As DNA, the CDR3 is TGCGCCAGCAGCGAGGGACAGGGGGAATCCTATAATTCACCCCTCCACTTT. Translating it yields CASSEGQGESYNSPLHF.

This clonotype came up a few times. This rearrangement joins TRBV19 to TRBJ1-5, with D perhaps TRBD1 (5 bases). The CDR3 covers 14 residues. Germline values: CDR1 LNHDA, CDR2 SQIVND (reference sequence). Trimming stripped 8 bases from V and 0 bases from J, with 11 bases between. CDR3 sequence: CASGAGYSNQPQHF. The CDR3, as DNA: TGTGCCAGTGGGGCGGGATATAGCAATCAGCCCCAGCATTTT.

This clonotype has only a few counts. CDR3: CASSEGQAFSGANVLTF. The CDR3 DNA sequence: TGTGCCAGCAGTGAGGGACAGGCATTCTCTGGGGCCAACGTCCTGACTTTC. The chain carries TRBV2 and TRBJ2-6; 8 bases align to TRBD1. The CDR3 is made up of 17 amino acids. CDR1 is SNHLY, CDR2 FYNNEI, per germline. Germline trimming cut 3 bases from V and 0 bases from J; bases unmatched to any gene: 4.

The chain joins TRBV19 to TRBJ2-1; 11 bases line up with TRBD2. With V trimmed by 0 bases and J by 10 bases, 2 bases remained unmatched. The CDR3 sequence is 14 residues long. Germline CDR1 is LNHDA and CDR2 is SQIVND (reference sequence). The CDR3 sequence is CASSIDPSGGEQFF. As DNA, the CDR3 is TGTGCCAGTAGTATAGATCCTAGCGGGGGGGAGCAGTTCTTC. Full variable domain (rest looked up from reference TRBV19 and TRBJ2-1): DGGITQSPKYLFRKEGQNVTLSCEQNLNHDAMYWYRQDPGQGLRLIYYSQIVNDFQKGDIAEGYSVSREKKESFPLTVTSAQKNPTAFYLCASSIDPSGGEQFFGPGTRLTVL.

In its sample, this clonotype was seen a few times. The rearrangement uses TRBV6-1 and TRBJ1-4; D possibly corresponds to TRBD1 (6 bases). The V gene's germline CDR1 is MNHNS and CDR2 SASEGT. The CDR3 covers 15 residues. V was pared by 7 bases and J by 6 bases, with 18 bases between. DNA of the CDR3: TGTGCCAGCACCCCCACGGCGGGGGCGCATGAAAAACTGTTTTTT. Encoded protein: CASTPTAGAHEKLFF.

The chain has TRBV7-6 and TRBJ2-7, with D perhaps TRBD1 or TRBD2 (5 bases each). The CDR3 extends over 13 amino acids. V lost 4 bases, J lost 7 bases, and 14 bases lay in between. The V gene's germline CDR1 is SGHVS and CDR2 FNYEAQ. The chain's CDR3 is CASSYYSGREQYF. In DNA form, the CDR3 reads TGTGCCAGCAGCTACTACTCGGGGCGAGAGCAGTACTTC.

In this sample, this clonotype turned up many times. V gene TRBV12-3 or TRBV12-4 combines with J gene TRBJ2-4, with a possible D match to TRBD2 (6 bases). CDR3 length: 16 residues. V lost 6 bases and J 0 bases, leaving 15 bases between the germline ends. CDR3 protein: CASSPRTGVAKNIQYF. The DNA of the CDR3 is TGTGCCAGCAGCCCCAGGACGGGGGTAGCCAAAAACATTCAGTACTTC.

This clonotype was seen more than once but under ten times. The chain recombines TRBV7-3 with TRBJ1-1; 7 bases agree with TRBD1. This CDR3 has 14 amino acids. Trimming removed 2 bases from V and 4 bases from J; junction bases left unmatched: 4. Germline values: CDR1 SGHTA, CDR2 FQGTGA. The CDR3 nucleotides are TGTGCCAGCAGCTTACAGGGGGGGACCACTGAAGCTTTCTTT. It translates to CASSLQGGTTEAFF.

This clonotype was seen a few times. The chain joins TRBV11-2 to TRBJ2-1; 8 nucleotides line up with TRBD2. There are 18 residues in the CDR3. V trimming: 5 bases; J trimming: 0 bases; junction bases outside the gene matches: 12. Germline-derived CDR1 and CDR2 are SGHAT and FQNNGV. CDR3: CASSNIMAGGSSYNEQFF. The CDR3 bases are TGTGCCAGCAGCAACATCATGGCGGGAGGCAGCTCCTACAATGAGCAGTTCTTC. Full variable domain (missing parts from reference TRBV11-2 and TRBJ2-1): EAGVAQSPRYKIIEKRQSVAFWCNPISGHATLYWYQQILGQGPKLLIQFQNNGVVDDSQLPKDRFSAERLKGVDSTLKIQPAKLEDSAVYLCASSNIMAGGSSYNEQFFGPGTRLTVL.

This chain uses TRBV27 with TRBJ2-7; D is ambiguous. The CDR3 consists of 12 residues. Trimming pared 6 bases from V and 3 bases from J, leaving 9 bases between. Per the germline V gene, CDR1 is MNHEY and CDR2 is SMNVEV (reference sequence). CDR3 sequence: CASRTGVYEQYF. In DNA, the CDR3 is TGTGCCAGCAGAACCGGTGTCTACGAGCAGTACTTC.

This clonotype was seen more than once but under ten times. The rearrangement joins TRBV7-8 to TRBJ2-5, with D perhaps being TRBD1 or TRBD2 (6 bases each). Per the germline V gene, CDR1 is SGHVS and CDR2 is FQNEAQ. The germline V and J ends were trimmed by 0 bases and 3 bases, with 17 bases remaining between them. CDR3 size: 17 residues. CDR3 amino acids: CASSLAGGRGIKETQYF. CDR3 in DNA: TGTGCCAGCAGCTTAGCGGGGGGCAGGGGAATTAAAGAGACCCAGTACTTC. Full variable domain (outside the CDR3, taken from reference TRBV7-8 and TRBJ2-5): GAGVSQSPRYKVAKRGQDVALRCDPISGHVSLFWYQQALGQGPEFLTYFQNEAQLDKSGLPSDRFFAERPEGSVSTLKIQRTQQEDSAVYLCASSLAGGRGIKETQYFGPGTRLLVL.

This clonotype was seen a handful of times. The chain carries TRBV6-2 or TRBV6-3 and TRBJ1-1, with D possibly TRBD1 on 6 matching bases. The CDR3 extends over 12 amino acids. The V gene lost 6 bases and the J gene lost 5 bases, with 10 bases spanning the gap. From germline, CDR1 is MNHEY and CDR2 SVGEGT. The CDR3 DNA reads as TGTGCCAGCAGACCTACAGGGACTGAAGCTTTCTTT. Amino acid sequence: CASRPTGTEAFF.